This TCR beta chain is drawn from a study of EBV T-cell therapy then PD-1 blockade in nasopharyngeal carcinoma. Of note for this clone: The antigen is undetermined.

The V gene's germline CDR1 is SEHNR and CDR2 FQNEAQ (reference sequence). This CDR3 region has 13 residues. Trimming at V came to 7 bases and at J to 4 bases, leaving 4 bases not matched to a gene. Treatment described: AdE1-LMPpoly-expanded autologous EBV-specific T-cell therapy followed by anti-PD-1 nivolumab. TCRdb keeps only in-frame clones here, not all; method: immunoSEQ multiplex PCR. The sample shows 20,000 to 25,000 clones, 70% to 85% of them seen only once. This sequence originates from a man aged 35 to 55 with nasopharyngeal carcinoma. The chain links TRBV7-9 to TRBJ2-3; 8 positions agree with TRBD2. The specimen comprised CD8+ T cells from blood, sampled at day -245 from a patient whose treatment included autologous EBV-specific T cells and nivolumab. CDR3: CASIRTSPDTQYF. DNA of the CDR3: TGTGCCAGCATACGGACTAGCCCAGATACGCAGTATTTT.